This entry features one T cell receptor (beta chain) sequence. This clonotype has only one observation. Its specific antigen is unknown. The sample holds no much larger clone one base away, and base qualities are not on file. A single read offers scant evidence. The sample originates from a study of CD8 T cells in Susac syndrome (dated by TCRdb to the late 2010s). For the study in its entirety: Repertoire sequencing was used to test whether CD8+ T cell activation and differentiation in Susac syndrome was antigen driven.

V trim: 0 bases; J trim: 6 bases; unmatched bases: 12. In the germline V gene, CDR1 corresponds to SGHTA and CDR2 to FQGTGA. The CDR3 numbers 17 residues from cysteine through phenylalanine. The kept DNA is CDR3 alone, 51 bases in frame from the first base. Paper-wide results and their limitations: The study acknowledged that relatively few individuals were included in the TCR sequencing and HLA analysis.

RNA was extracted using the RNeasy kit, and roughly 0.5 to 1 microgram was reverse transcribed with random hexamers. TCR beta CDR3 regions were amplified with the immunoSEQ multiplex PCR assay covering 54 Vbeta and 13 Jbeta segments. PCR amplification bias was corrected by using a synthetic template baseline for primer optimization and computational correction. From the authors' description of their analysis: Reads were annotated to V, D and J genes according to IMGT and were analyzed with immunoSEQ Analyzer, with only productive sequences retained. Clonality was calculated as one minus the Shannon entropy normalized by log2 of the number of productive unique sequences. For each patient and control, public and private clones were evaluated among the 100 most prevalent clones. Susac-specific clones were defined as absent from healthy and MS cohorts, 1052 published viral clones and other ImmuneACCESS disease sequences. TCRdb reworked the public reads: Q25 trimming with fastp, MiXCR clone assembly, productive beta chains retained. Here each entry gathers all rows of one CDR3 protein and keeps the most common genes and DNA. The V and J calls were not made by the authors but by TCRdb's processing. This sample comprises about 160,000 distinct CDR3 sequences, just under 95% of them detected only once. Of the sample, around 0.13% is held by the ten largest clones.

Peripheral blood CD8+ and CD4+ T cells from healthy donors, Susac syndrome patients and multiple sclerosis patients were profiled using high-throughput TCR beta sequencing. Healthy donors were age- and sex-matched controls. CD8+ TEMRA cells were enriched by FACS, while bulk CD8+ and CD4+ T cells were purified by magnetic negative isolation. Blood was drawn into EDTA tubes, processed within 24 hours, and PBMCs were isolated by density gradient centrifugation. PBMCs destined for TCR sequencing were cryopreserved in liquid nitrogen and later thawed in a 37 °C water bath. A purity of at least 90% was achieved for sorted or isolated CD4+, CD8+ and CD8+ TEMRA cells.

The TCR was taken from a human donor in good health. The V and J segments used are TRBV7-3 and TRBJ2-3, and 7 bases in between align with TRBD2. The specimen was CD4+ T cells from PBMCs. This receptor carries the CDR3 CASSLTVMGGRADTQYF. The nucleotides are TGTGCCAGCAGCTTAACTGTGATGGGAGGGCGAGCGGATACGCAGTATTTT.